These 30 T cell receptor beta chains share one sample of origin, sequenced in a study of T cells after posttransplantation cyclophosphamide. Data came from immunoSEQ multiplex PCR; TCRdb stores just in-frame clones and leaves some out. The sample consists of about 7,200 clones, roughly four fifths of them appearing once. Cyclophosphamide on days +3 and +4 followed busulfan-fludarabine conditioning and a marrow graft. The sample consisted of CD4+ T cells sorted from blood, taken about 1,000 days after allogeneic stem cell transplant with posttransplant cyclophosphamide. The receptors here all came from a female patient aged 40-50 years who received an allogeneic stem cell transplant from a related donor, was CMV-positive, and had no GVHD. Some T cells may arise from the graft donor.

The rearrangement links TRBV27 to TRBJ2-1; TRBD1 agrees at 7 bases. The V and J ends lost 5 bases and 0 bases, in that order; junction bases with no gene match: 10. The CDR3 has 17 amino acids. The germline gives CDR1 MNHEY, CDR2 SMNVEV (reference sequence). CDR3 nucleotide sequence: TGTGCCAGCAGTGCCGGCAGGGCAGGGGGCTCCTACAATGAGCAGTTCTTC. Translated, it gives CASSAGRAGGSYNEQFF.

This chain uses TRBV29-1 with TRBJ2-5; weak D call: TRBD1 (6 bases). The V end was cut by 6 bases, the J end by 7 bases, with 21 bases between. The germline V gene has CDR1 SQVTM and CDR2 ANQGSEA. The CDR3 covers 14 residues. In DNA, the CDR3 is TGCAGCGTCGACCCAATAGGACAGCTAGGGACCCAGTACTTC. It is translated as CSVDPIGQLGTQYF.

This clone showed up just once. In nucleotides, the CDR3 is TGTGCCAGCAGCTTCTCGGGGGTTCTTAACACCGGGGAGCTGTTTTTT. Translating it yields CASSFSGVLNTGELFF. V is TRBV27 and J is TRBJ2-2; D is possibly TRBD2 (6 bases). The V end was cut by 6 bases, the J end by 2 bases, with 16 bases between. Germline assignment: CDR1 MNHEY and CDR2 SMNVEV (reference sequence). This CDR3 is built from 16 residues.

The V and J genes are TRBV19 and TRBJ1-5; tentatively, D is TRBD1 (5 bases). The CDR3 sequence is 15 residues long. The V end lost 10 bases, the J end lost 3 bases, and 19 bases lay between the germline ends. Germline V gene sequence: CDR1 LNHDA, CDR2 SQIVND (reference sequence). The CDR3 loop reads CATCTVRGSNQPQHF. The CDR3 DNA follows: TGTGCCACGTGTACGGTTCGGGGGTCCAATCAGCCCCAGCATTTT.

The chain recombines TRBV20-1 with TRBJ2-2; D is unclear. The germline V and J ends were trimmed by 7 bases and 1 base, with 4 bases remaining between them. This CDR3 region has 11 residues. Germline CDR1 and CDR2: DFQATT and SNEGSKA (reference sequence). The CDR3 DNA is TGCAGTGTTCAGAACACCGGGGAGCTGTTTTTT. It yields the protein CSVQNTGELFF.

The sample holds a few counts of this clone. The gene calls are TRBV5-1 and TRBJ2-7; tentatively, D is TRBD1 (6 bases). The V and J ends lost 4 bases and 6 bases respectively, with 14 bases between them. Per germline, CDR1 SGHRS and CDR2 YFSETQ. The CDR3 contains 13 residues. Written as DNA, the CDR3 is TGCGCCAGCAGCGGACAACAGGGCAGCGAGCAGTACTTC. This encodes CASSGQQGSEQYF.

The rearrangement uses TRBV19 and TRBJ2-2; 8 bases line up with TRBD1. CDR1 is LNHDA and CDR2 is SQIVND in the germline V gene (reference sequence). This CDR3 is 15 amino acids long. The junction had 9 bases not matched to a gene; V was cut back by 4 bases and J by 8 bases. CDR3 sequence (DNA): TGTGCCAGTAGTACTTTCCAGGGGGCAGGGGGGGAGCTGTTTTTT. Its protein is CASSTFQGAGGELFF. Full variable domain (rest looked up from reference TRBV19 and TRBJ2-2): DGGITQSPKYLFRKEGQNVTLSCEQNLNHDAMYWYRQDPGQGLRLIYYSQIVNDFQKGDIAEGYSVSREKKESFPLTVTSAQKNPTAFYLCASSTFQGAGGELFFGEGSRLTVL.

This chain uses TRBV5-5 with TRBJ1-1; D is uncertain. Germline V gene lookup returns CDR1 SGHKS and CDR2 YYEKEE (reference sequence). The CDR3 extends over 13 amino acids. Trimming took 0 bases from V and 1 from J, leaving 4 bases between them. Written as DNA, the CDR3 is TGTGCCAGCAGCTTGGGCAGGAACACTGAAGCTTTCTTT. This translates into CASSLGRNTEAFF.

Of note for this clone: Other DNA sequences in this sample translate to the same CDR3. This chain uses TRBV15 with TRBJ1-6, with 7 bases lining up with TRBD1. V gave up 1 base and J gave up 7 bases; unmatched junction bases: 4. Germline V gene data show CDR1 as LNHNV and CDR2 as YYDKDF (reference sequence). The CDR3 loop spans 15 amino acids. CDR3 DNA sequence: TGTGCCACCAGCAGAGGACAGGGTTGGAATTCACCCCTCCACTTT. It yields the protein CATSRGQGWNSPLHF.

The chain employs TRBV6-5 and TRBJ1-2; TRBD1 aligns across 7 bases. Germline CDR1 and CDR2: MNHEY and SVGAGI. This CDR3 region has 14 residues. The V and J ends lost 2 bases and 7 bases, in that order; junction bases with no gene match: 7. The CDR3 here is CASSYPDRVGGYTF. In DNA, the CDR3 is TGTGCCAGCAGTTACCCAGACAGGGTTGGTGGCTACACCTTC.

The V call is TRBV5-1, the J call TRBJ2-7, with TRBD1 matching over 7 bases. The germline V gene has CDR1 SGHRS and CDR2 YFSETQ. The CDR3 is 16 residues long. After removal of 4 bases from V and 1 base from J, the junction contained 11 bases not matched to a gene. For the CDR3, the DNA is TGCGCCAGCAGCGCTTACAGGGGCGCACTTTCCTACGAGCAGTACTTC. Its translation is CASSAYRGALSYEQYF.

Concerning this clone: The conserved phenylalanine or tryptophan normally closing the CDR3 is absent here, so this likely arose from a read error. CDR3 sequence: CASSLTAGDNSPLHC. The CDR3 DNA is TGTGCCAGCAGCCTGACGGCAGGGGATAATTCACCCCTCCACTGT. V gene TRBV5-5 combines with J gene TRBJ1-6; possible D gene TRBD1, 6 bases. V was trimmed by 4 bases and J by 5 bases, leaving 13 bases between them. CDR3 size: 15 residues. CDR1 and CDR2 (germline): SGHKS, YYEKEE (reference sequence).

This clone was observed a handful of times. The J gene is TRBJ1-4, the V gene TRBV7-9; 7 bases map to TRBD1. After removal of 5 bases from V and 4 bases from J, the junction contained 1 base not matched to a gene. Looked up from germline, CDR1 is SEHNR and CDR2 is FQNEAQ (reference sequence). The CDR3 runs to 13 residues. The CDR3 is CASSRQGNEKLFF. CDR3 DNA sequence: TGTGCCAGCAGCCGACAGGGTAATGAAAAACTGTTTTTT. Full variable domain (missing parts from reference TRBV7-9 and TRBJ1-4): DTGVSQNPRHKITKRGQNVTFRCDPISEHNRLYWYRQTLGQGPEFLTYFQNEAQLEKSRLLSDRFSAERPKGSFSTLEIQRTEQGDSAMYLCASSRQGNEKLFFGSGTQLSVL.

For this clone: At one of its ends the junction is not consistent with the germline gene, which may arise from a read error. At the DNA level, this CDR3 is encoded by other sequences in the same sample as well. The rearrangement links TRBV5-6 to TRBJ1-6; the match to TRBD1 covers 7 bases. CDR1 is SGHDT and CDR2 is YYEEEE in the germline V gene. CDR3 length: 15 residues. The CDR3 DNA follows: TGTGCCAGCAGCTTGGGAGGGGGCATTAATTCCCCCCTCCACTTT. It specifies CASSLGGGINSPLHF.

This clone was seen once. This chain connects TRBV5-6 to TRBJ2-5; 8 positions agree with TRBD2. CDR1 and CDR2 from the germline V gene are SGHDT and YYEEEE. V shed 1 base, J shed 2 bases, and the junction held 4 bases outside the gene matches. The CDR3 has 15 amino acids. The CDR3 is CASSLRAGVQETQYF. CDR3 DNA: TGTGCCAGCAGCTTGCGAGCGGGGGTACAAGAGACCCAGTACTTC.

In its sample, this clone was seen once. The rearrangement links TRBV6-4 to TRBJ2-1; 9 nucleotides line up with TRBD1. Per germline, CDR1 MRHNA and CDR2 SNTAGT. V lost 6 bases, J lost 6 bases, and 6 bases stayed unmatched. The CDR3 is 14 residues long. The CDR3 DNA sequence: TGTGCCAGCAGGGACCGGGACAGGGCCAATGAGCAGTTCTTC. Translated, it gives CASRDRDRANEQFF.

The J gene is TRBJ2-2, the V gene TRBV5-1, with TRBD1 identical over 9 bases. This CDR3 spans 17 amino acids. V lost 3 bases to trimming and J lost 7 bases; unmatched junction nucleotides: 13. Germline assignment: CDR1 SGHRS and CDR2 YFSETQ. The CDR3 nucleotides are TGCGCCAGCAGCTCCGCGGGGACAGGGATCGGGATCGGGGAGCTGTTTTTT. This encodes CASSSAGTGIGIGELFF.

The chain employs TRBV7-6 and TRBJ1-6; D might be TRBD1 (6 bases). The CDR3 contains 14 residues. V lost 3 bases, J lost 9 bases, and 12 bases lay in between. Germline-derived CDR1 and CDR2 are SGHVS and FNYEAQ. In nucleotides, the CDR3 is TGTGCCAGCAGCTTCGGGGGGCTAGGTTCACCCCTCCACTTT. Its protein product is CASSFGGLGSPLHF.

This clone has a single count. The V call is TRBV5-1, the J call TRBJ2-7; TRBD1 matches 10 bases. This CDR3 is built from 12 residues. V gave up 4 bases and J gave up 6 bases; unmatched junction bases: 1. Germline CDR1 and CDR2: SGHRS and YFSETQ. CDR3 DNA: TGCGCCAGCAGCCGGGACAGGGGCGAGCAGTACTTC. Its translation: CASSRDRGEQYF.

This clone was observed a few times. CDR3 coding DNA: TGTGCCAGCAGCTCCAACCCGGGACTAGCGGGAGGCAGGGAGCTGTTTTTT. Encoded protein: CASSSNPGLAGGRELFF. The genes are TRBV7-2 and TRBJ2-2; the match to TRBD2 covers 15 bases. The CDR3 is 17 amino acids. Looked up from germline, CDR1 is SGHTA and CDR2 is FQGNSA. Losses at the gene ends were 4 bases for V and 9 bases for J; bases not matched to a gene: 9. Combining the CDR3 with reference TRBV7-2 and TRBJ2-2 gives the whole variable domain GAGVSQSPSNKVTEKGKDVELRCDPISGHTALYWYRQSLGQGLEFLIYFQGNSAPDKSGLPSDRFSAERTGGSVSTLTIQRTQQEDSAVYLCASSSNPGLAGGRELFFGEGSRLTVL.

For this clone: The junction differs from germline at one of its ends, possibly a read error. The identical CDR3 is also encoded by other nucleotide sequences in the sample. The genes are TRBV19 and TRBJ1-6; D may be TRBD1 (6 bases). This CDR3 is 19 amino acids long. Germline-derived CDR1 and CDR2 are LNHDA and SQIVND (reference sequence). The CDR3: CASSIDRGAAEGYNSPLHF. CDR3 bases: TGTGCCAGTAGTATAGATCGGGGGGCAGCCGAAGGATATAATTCCCCCCTCCACTTT.

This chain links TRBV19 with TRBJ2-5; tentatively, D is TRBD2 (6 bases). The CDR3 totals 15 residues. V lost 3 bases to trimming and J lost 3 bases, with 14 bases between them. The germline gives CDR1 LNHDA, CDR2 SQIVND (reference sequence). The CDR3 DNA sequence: TGTGCCAGTAGTATCGCCCGGGGGAGCGAAGAGACCCAGTACTTC. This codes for CASSIARGSEETQYF. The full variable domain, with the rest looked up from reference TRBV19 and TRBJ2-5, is DGGITQSPKYLFRKEGQNVTLSCEQNLNHDAMYWYRQDPGQGLRLIYYSQIVNDFQKGDIAEGYSVSREKKESFPLTVTSAQKNPTAFYLCASSIARGSEETQYFGPGTRLLVL.

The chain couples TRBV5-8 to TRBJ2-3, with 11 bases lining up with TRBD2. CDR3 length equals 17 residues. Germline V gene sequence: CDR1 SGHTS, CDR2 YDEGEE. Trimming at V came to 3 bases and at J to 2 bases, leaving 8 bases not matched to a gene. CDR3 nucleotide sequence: TGTGCCAGCAGCTCCGACCTACTAGCGGGGGCCACAGATACGCAGTATTTT. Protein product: CASSSDLLAGATDTQYF. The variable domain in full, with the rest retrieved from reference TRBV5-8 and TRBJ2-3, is EAGVTQSPTHLIKTRGQQATLRCSPISGHTSVYWYQQALGLGLQFLLWYDEGEERNRGNFPPRFSGRQFPNYSSELNVNALELEDSALYLCASSSDLLAGATDTQYFGPGTRLTVL.

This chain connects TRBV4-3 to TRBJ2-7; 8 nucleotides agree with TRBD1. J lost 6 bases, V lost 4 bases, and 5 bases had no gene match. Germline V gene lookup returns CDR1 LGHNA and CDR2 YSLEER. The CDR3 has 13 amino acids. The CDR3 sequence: CASSLWTGLEQYF. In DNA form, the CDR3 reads TGCGCCAGCAGCCTGTGGACAGGGCTCGAGCAGTACTTC.

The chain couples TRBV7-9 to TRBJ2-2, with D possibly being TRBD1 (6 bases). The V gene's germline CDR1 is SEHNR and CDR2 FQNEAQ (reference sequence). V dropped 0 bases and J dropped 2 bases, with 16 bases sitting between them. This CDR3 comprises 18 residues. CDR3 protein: CASSLAPIDRSNTGELFF. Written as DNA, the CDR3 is TGTGCCAGCAGCTTAGCGCCCATAGACAGGAGTAACACCGGGGAGCTGTTTTTT.

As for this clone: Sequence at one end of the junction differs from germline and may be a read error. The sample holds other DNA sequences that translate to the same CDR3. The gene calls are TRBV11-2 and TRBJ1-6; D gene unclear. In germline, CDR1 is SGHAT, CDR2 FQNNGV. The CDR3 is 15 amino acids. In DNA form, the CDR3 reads TGTGCCAGCAGACCCTTAGCCTCCTATAATTCCCCCCTCCACTTT. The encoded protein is CASRPLASYNSPLHF. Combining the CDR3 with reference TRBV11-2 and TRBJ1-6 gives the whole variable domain EAGVAQSPRYKIIEKRQSVAFWCNPISGHATLYWYQQILGQGPKLLIQFQNNGVVDDSQLPKDRFSAERLKGVDSTLKIQPAKLEDSAVYLCASRPLASYNSPLHFGNGTRLTVT.

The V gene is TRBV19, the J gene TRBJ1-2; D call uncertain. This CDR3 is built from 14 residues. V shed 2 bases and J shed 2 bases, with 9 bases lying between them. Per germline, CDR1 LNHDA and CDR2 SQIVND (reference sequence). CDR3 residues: CASSIRRGNYGYTF. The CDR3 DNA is TGTGCCAGTAGTATACGGCGGGGAAACTATGGCTACACCTTC.

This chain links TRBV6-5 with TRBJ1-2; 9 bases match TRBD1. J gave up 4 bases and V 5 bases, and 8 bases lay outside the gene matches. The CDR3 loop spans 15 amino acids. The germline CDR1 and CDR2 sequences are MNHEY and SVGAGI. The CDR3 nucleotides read TGTGCCAGCAGTGTCCTGGGACAGGGTGGCTATGGCTACACCTTC. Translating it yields CASSVLGQGGYGYTF.

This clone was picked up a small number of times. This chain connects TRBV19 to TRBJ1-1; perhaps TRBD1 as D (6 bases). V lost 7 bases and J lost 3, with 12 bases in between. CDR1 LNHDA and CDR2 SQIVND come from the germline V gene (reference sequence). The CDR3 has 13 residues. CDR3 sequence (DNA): TGTGCCAGTACCCGACAGGTGGACACTGAAGCTTTCTTT. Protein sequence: CASTRQVDTEAFF.

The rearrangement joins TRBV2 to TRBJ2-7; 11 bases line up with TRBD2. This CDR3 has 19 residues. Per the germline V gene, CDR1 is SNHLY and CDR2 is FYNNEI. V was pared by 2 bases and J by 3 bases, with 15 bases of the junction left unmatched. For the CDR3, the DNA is TGTGCCAGCAGTGAACAAAAGGCTAGCGGGGGGCACTCACTCTACGAGCAGTACTTC. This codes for CASSEQKASGGHSLYEQYF.